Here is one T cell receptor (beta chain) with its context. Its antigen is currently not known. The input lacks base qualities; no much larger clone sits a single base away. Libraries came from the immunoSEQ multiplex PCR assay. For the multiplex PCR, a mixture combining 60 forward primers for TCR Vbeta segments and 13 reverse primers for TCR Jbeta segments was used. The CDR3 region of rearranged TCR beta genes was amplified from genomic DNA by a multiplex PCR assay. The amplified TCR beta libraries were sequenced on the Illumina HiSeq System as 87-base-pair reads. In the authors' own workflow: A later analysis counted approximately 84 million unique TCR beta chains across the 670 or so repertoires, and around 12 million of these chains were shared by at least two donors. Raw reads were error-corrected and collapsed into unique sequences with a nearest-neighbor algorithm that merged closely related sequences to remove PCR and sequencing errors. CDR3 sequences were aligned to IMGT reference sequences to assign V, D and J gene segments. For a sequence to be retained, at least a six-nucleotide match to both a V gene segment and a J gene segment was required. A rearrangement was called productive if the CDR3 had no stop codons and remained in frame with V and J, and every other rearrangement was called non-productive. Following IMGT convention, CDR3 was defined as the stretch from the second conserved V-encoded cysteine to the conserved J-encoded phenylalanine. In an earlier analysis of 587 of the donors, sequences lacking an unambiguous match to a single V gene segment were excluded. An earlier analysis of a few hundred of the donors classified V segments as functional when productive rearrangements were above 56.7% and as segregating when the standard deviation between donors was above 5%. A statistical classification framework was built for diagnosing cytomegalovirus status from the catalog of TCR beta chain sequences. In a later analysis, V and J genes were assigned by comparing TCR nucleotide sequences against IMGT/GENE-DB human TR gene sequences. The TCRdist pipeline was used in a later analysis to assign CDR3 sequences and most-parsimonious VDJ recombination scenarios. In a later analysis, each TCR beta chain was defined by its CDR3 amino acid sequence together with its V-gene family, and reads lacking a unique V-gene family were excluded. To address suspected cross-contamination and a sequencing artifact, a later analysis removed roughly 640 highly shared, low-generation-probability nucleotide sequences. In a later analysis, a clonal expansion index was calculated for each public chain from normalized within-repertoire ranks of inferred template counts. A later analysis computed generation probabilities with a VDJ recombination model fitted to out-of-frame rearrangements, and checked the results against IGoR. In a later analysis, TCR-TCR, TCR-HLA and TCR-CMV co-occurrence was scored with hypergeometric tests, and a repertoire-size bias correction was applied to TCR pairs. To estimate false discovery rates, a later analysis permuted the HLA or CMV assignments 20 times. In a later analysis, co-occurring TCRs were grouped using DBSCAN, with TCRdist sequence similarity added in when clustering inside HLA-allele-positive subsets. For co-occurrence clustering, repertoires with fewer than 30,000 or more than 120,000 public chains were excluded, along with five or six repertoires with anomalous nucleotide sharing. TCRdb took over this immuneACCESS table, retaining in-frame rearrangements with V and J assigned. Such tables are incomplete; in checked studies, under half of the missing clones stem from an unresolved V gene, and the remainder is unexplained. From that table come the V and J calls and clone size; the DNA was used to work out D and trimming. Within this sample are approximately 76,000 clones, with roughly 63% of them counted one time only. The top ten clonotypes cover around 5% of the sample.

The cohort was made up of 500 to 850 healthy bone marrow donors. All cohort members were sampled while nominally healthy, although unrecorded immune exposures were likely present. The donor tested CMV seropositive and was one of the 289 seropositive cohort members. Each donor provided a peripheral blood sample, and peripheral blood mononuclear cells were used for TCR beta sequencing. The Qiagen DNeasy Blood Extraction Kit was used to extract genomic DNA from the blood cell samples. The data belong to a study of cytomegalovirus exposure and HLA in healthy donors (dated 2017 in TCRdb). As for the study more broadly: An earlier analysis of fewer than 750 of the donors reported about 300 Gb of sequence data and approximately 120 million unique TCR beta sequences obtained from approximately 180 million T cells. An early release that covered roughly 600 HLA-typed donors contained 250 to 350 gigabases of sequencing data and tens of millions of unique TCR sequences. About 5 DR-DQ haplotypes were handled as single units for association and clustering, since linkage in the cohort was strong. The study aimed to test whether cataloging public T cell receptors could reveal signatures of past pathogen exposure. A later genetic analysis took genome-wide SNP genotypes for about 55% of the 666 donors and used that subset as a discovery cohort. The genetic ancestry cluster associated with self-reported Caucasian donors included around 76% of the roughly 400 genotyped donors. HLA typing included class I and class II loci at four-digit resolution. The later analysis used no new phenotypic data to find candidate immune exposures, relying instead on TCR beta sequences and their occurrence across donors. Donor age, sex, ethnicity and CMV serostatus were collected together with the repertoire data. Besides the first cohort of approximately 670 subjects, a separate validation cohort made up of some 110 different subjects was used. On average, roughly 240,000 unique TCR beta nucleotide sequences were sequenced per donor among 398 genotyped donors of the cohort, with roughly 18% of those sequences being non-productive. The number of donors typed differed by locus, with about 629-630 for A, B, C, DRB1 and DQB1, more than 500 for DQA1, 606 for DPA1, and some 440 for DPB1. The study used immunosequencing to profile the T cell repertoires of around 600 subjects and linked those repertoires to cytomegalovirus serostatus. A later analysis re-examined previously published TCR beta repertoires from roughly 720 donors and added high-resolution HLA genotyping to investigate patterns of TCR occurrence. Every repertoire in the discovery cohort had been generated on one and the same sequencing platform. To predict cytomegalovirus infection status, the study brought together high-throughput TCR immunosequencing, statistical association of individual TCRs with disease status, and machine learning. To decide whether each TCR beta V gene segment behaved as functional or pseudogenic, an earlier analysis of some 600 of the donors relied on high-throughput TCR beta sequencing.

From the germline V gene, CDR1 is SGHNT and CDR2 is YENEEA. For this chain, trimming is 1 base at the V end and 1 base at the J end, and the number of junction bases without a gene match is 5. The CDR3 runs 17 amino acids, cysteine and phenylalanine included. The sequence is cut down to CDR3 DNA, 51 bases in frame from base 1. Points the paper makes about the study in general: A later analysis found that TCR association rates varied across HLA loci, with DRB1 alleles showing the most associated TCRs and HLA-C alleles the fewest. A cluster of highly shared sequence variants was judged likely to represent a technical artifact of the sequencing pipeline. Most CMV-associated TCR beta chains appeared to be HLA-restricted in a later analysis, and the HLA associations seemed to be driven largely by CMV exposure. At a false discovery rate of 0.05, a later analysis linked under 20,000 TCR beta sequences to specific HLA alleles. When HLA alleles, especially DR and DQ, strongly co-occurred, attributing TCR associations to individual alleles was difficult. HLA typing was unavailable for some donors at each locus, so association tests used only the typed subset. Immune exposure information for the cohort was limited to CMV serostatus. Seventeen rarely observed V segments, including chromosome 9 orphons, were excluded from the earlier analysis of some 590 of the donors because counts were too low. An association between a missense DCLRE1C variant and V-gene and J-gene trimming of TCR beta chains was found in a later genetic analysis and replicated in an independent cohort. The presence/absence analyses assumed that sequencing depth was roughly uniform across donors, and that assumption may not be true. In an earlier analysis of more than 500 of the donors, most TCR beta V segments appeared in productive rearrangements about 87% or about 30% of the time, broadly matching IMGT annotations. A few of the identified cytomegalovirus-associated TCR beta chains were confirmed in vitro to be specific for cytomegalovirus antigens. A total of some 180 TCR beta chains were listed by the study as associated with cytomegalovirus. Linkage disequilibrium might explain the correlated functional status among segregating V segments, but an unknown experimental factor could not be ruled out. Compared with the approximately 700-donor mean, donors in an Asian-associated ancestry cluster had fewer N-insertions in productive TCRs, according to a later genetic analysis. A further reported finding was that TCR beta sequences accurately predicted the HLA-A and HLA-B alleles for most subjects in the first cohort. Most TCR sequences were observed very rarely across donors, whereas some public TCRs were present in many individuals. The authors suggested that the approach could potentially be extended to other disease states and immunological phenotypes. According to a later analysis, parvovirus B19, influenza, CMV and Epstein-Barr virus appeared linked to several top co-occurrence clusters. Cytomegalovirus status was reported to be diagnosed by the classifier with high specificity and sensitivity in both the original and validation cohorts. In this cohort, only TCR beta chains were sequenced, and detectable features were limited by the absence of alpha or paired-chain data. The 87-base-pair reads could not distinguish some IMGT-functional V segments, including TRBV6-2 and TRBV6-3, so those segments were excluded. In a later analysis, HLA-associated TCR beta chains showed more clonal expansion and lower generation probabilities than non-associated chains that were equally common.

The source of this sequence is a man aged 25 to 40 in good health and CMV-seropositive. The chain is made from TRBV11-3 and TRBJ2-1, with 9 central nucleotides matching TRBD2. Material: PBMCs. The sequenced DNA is TGTGCCAGCAGCTTAGGGAAGCGGGAGGTATCCTACAATGAGCAGTTCTTC. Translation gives CASSLGKREVSYNEQFF.